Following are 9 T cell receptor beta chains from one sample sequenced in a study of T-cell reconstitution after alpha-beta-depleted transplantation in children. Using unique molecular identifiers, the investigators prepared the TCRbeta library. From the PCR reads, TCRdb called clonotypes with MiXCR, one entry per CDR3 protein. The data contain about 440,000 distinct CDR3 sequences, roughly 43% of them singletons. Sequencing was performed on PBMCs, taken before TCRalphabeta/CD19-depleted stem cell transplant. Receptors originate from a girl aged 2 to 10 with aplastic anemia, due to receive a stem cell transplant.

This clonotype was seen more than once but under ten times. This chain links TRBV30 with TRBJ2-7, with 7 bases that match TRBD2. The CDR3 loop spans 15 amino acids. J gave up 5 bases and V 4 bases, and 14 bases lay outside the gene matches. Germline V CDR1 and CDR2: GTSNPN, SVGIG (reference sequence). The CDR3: CAWTSIGGSRDEQYF. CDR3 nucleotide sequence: TGTGCCTGGACGTCGATAGGCGGGAGTCGGGACGAGCAGTACTTC.

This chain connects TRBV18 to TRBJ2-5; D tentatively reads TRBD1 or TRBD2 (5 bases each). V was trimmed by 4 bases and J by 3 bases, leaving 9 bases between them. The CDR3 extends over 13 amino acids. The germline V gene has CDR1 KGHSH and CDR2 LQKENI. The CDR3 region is CASSRGTEETQYF. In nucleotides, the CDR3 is TGTGCCAGCTCACGGGGGACCGAAGAGACCCAGTACTTC.

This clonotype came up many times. Here the CDR3 reads CSALDGKSYEQYF. The CDR3 DNA reads as TGCAGCGCCCTGGACGGGAAGTCCTACGAGCAGTACTTC. The J gene is TRBJ2-7, the V gene TRBV29-1, with a possible D match to TRBD2 (5 bases). From germline, CDR1 is SQVTM and CDR2 ANQGSEA. The CDR3 has 13 amino acids. The V gene lost 7 bases and the J gene lost 1 base, with 14 bases spanning the gap.

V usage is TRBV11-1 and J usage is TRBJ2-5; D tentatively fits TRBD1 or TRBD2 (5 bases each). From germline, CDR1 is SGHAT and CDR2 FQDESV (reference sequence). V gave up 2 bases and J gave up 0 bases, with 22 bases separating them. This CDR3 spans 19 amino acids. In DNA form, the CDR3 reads TGTGCCAGCAGCTTAAGCGGCAGGGCTGGTAACTCGTACCAAGAGACCCAGTACTTC. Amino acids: CASSLSGRAGNSYQETQYF.

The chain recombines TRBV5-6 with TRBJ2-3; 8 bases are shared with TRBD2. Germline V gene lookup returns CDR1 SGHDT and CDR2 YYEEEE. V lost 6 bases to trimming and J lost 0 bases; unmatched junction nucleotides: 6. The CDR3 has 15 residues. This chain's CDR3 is CASISSGKSTDTQYF. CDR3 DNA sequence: TGTGCCAGCATCAGTAGCGGGAAGAGCACAGATACGCAGTATTTT.

The CDR3 DNA is TGTGCCAGCGGCGGGACTAGCGGCCTACGGAGCTCTGGGGCCAACGTCCTGACTTTC. It specifies CASGGTSGLRSSGANVLTF. This chain uses TRBV28 with TRBJ2-6; TRBD2 matches at 11 bases. J was trimmed by 0 bases and V by 8 bases; bases with no gene match: 12. The V gene's germline CDR1 is MDHEN and CDR2 SYDVKM. The CDR3 runs 19 residues.

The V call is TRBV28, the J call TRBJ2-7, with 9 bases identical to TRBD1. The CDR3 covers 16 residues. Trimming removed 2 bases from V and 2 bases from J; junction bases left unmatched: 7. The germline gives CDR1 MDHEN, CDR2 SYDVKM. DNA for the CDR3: TGTGCCAGCAGTTTAATGGGGACAGGGCACACCTACGAGCAGTACTTC. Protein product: CASSLMGTGHTYEQYF.

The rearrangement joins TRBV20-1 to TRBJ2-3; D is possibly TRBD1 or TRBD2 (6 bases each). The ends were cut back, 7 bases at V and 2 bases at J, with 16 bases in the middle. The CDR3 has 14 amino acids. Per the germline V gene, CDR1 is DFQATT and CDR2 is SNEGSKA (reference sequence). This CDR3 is CSVIVGGPTDTQYF. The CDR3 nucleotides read TGCAGTGTCATAGTAGGGGGGCCCACAGATACGCAGTATTTT.

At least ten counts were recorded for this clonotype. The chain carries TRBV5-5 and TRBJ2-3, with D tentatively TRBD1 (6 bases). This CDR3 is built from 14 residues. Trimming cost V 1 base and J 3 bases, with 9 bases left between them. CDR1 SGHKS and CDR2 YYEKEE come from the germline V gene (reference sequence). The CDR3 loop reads CASSLTRGTDTQYF. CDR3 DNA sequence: TGTGCCAGCAGCTTGACCAGGGGAACAGATACGCAGTATTTT.